The 26 T cell receptor beta chains listed next were all sequenced from one sample in a study of blood T cell repertoires in COVID-19. Generated by immunoSEQ multiplex PCR, the TCRdb table keeps only in-frame clones and is missing some. The table shows around 150,000 clones, with over 85% occurring only once. The sample taken for sequencing was peripheral blood. The receptor set was obtained from a man between 60 and 75 years old with active or convalescent COVID-19.

The gene calls are TRBV11-2 and TRBJ1-4; D is ambiguous. The V gene's germline CDR1 is SGHAT and CDR2 FQNNGV. CDR3 size: 16 residues. V was pared by 1 base and J by 0 bases, with 9 bases between. The CDR3 bases are TGTGCCAGCAGCTTAGGCCAGGCACCAACTAATGAAAAACTGTTTTTT. Protein sequence: CASSLGQAPTNEKLFF.

V and J are TRBV29-1 and TRBJ2-7, with 12 positions matching TRBD2. CDR1 and CDR2 from the germline V gene are SQVTM and ANQGSEA. With V trimmed by 5 bases and J by 1 base, 9 bases remained unmatched. The CDR3 has 16 residues. CDR3 bases: TGCAGCGTTCGTTCTAGCGGGGGGGCTAGATCCTACGAGCAGTACTTC. The encoded protein is CSVRSSGGARSYEQYF.

The genes are TRBV12-5 and TRBJ2-2; perhaps TRBD2 as D (7 bases). The V gene lost 0 bases and the J gene lost 7 bases, with 12 bases spanning the gap. The CDR3 consists of 15 residues. Germline CDR1 LGHNT, CDR2 FRNRAP. In DNA form, the CDR3 reads TGTGCTAGTGGTTTGGTACGGGGGGCAATCGGGGAGCTGTTTTTT. Translation gives CASGLVRGAIGELFF.

The rearrangement joins TRBV19 to TRBJ2-2; perhaps TRBD2 as D (5 bases). Looked up from germline, CDR1 is LNHDA and CDR2 is SQIVND (reference sequence). The CDR3 is 14 residues long. Trimming shortened V by 0 bases and J by 6 bases, and 8 bases separated the two germline ends. The DNA of the CDR3 is TGTGCCAGTAGTATAGATCCCGGGGCCGGGGAGCTGTTTTTT. Translated, it gives CASSIDPGAGELFF. Together with reference TRBV19 and TRBJ2-2, the CDR3 gives the full variable domain: DGGITQSPKYLFRKEGQNVTLSCEQNLNHDAMYWYRQDPGQGLRLIYYSQIVNDFQKGDIAEGYSVSREKKESFPLTVTSAQKNPTAFYLCASSIDPGAGELFFGEGSRLTVL.

This chain uses TRBV2 with TRBJ1-2, with D possibly being TRBD1 (5 bases). Per germline, CDR1 SNHLY and CDR2 FYNNEI. CDR3 length: 14 residues. Trimming took 1 base from V and 3 from J, leaving 9 bases between them. The CDR3: CASSEGGVYYGYTF. CDR3 coding DNA: TGTGCCAGCAGTGAAGGGGGCGTATACTATGGCTACACCTTC.

The rearrangement joins TRBV20-1 to TRBJ1-2; D gene unclear. This CDR3 spans 11 amino acids. Per the germline V gene, CDR1 is DFQATT and CDR2 is SNEGSKA (reference sequence). V lost 6 bases to trimming and J lost 0 bases, with 5 bases between them. This CDR3 is CSAEPNYGYTF. The CDR3 nucleotides are TGCAGTGCGGAGCCTAACTATGGCTACACCTTC.

This chain uses TRBV11-2 with TRBJ2-2, with D maybe TRBD2 (6 bases). The CDR3 is 16 residues long. Per the germline V gene, CDR1 is SGHAT and CDR2 is FQNNGV. Trimming removed 2 bases at V and 0 bases at J, with 10 bases between. The CDR3 region is CASSLILATNTGELFF. In DNA, the CDR3 is TGTGCCAGCAGCTTAATCCTAGCGACGAACACCGGGGAGCTGTTTTTT.

The chain has TRBV5-5 and TRBJ1-2, with D perhaps matching TRBD1 (6 bases). Germline V gives CDR1 SGHKS, CDR2 YYEKEE (reference sequence). Trimming removed 5 bases at V and 1 base at J, with 12 bases between. This CDR3 region has 14 residues. CDR3 amino acids: CASRTIQGNYGYTF. Written as DNA, the CDR3 is TGTGCCAGCAGGACTATACAGGGTAACTATGGCTACACCTTC. Full variable domain (missing parts from reference TRBV5-5 and TRBJ1-2): DAGVTQSPTHLIKTRGQQVTLRCSPISGHKSVSWYQQVLGQGPQFIFQYYEKEERGRGNFPDRFSARQFPNYSSELNVNALLLGDSALYLCASRTIQGNYGYTFGSGTRLTVV.

The rearrangement joins TRBV27 to TRBJ1-1; weak D call: TRBD1 (5 bases). The germline V and J ends were trimmed by 5 bases and 3 bases, with 13 bases remaining between them. The CDR3 contains 14 residues. In germline, CDR1 is MNHEY, CDR2 SMNVEV (reference sequence). CDR3 in amino acids: CASSNQGAYTEAFF. In nucleotides, the CDR3 is TGTGCCAGCAGTAACCAGGGCGCGTACACTGAAGCTTTCTTT.

This chain links TRBV3-1 (or the pseudogene TRBV3-2) with TRBJ2-1, with 9 bases that match TRBD2. CDR1 LGHDT and CDR2 YNNKEL come from the germline V gene (reference sequence). This CDR3 is 14 amino acids long. V trimming: 6 bases; J trimming: 2 bases; junction bases outside the gene matches: 2. CDR3 region: CASSLAGTYNEQFF. DNA for the CDR3: TGTGCCAGCAGTCTAGCGGGGACCTACAATGAGCAGTTCTTC.

The sample holds a few counts of this clone. This chain uses TRBV19 with TRBJ1-4; no reliable D call. CDR1 and CDR2 (germline): LNHDA, SQIVND (reference sequence). This CDR3 region has 16 residues. Trimming stripped 3 bases from V and 3 bases from J, with 14 bases between. CDR3 amino acids: CASSIGKLISNEKLFF. The CDR3 bases are TGTGCCAGTAGTATCGGGAAACTTATCTCTAATGAAAAACTGTTTTTT.

CDR3 region: CASSVDRPMNTEAFF. For the CDR3, the DNA is TGTGCCAGCAGTGTAGACAGGCCCATGAACACTGAAGCTTTCTTT. J is TRBJ1-1 and V is TRBV25-1; tentatively, D is TRBD1 (6 bases). The CDR3 has 15 amino acids. The germline V and J ends were trimmed by 4 bases and 0 bases, with 12 bases remaining between them. Germline V lookup: CDR1 MGHDK, CDR2 SYGVNS. Looking up the rest from reference TRBV25-1 and TRBJ1-1 gives the full variable domain: EADIYQTPRYLVIGTGKKITLECSQTMGHDKMYWYQQDPGMELHLIHYSYGVNSTEKGDLSSESTVSRIRTEHFPLTLESARPSHTSQYLCASSVDRPMNTEAFFGQGTRLTVV.

The chain uses TRBV10-3 and TRBJ1-6, with TRBD1 identical over 9 bases. V shed 10 bases and J 9 bases; nucleotides not matched to a gene: 10. The CDR3 contains 14 residues. Germline loops: CDR1 ENHRY, CDR2 SYGVKD. CDR3 sequence reads: CANQGQGQGSPLHF. The DNA of the CDR3 is TGTGCCAACCAGGGACAGGGCCAAGGTTCACCCCTCCACTTT.

V gene TRBV14 combines with J gene TRBJ1-5, with no clear D. The V gene lost 2 bases and the J gene lost 4 bases, with 6 bases spanning the gap. The germline gives CDR1 SGHDN, CDR2 FVKESK. This CDR3 has 13 amino acids. CDR3 loop: CASSQNLNQPQHF. The CDR3 DNA is TGTGCCAGCAGCCAAAATCTAAATCAGCCCCAGCATTTT.

V is TRBV10-1 and J is TRBJ2-7, with 8 bases that match TRBD1. The germline V gene encodes CDR1 WNHNN and CDR2 SYGVQD (reference sequence). This CDR3 has 14 amino acids. The junction had 6 bases not matched to a gene; V was cut back by 6 bases and J by 2 bases. In DNA form, the CDR3 reads TGCGCCAGCAGCTCAGGACAGGGACCCTACGAGCAGTACTTC. Its protein is CASSSGQGPYEQYF.

The V and J genes are TRBV27 and TRBJ1-1; 8 nucleotides agree with TRBD1. Germline trimming cut 4 bases from V and 4 bases from J; bases unmatched to any gene: 2. Germline loops: CDR1 MNHEY, CDR2 SMNVEV (reference sequence). The CDR3 sequence is 13 residues long. In DNA form, the CDR3 reads TGTGCCAGCAGTTCAGGGGGCCTCACTGAAGCTTTCTTT. This translates into CASSSGGLTEAFF.

The V call is TRBV25-1, the J call TRBJ1-4; D ambiguous. The CDR3 extends over 15 amino acids. The V gene's germline CDR1 is MGHDK and CDR2 SYGVNS. The V end was cut by 2 bases, the J end by 8 bases, with 15 bases between. The CDR3 reads CASSEDEGMGEKLFF. DNA of the CDR3: TGTGCCAGCAGTGAAGATGAGGGCATGGGGGAAAAACTGTTTTTT.

The V gene is TRBV29-1, the J gene TRBJ1-2, with D tentatively TRBD1 (5 bases). V was pared by 3 bases and J by 8 bases, with 13 bases between. CDR3 length equals 12 residues. Per the germline V gene, CDR1 is SQVTM and CDR2 is ANQGSEA. The CDR3: CSVEKGLEGYTF. Here the CDR3 DNA reads TGCAGCGTTGAGAAGGGGTTGGAGGGCTACACCTTC.

This chain joins TRBV29-1 and TRBJ1-2; 9 bases are shared with TRBD1. This CDR3 contains 13 residues. Per germline, CDR1 SQVTM and CDR2 ANQGSEA. The J segment lost 6 bases and the V segment lost 6 bases, leaving 8 bases of the junction unmatched. Written as DNA, the CDR3 is TGCAGCGTACTTTTTACAGGGGGCCATGGCTACACCTTC. Translation: CSVLFTGGHGYTF.

Only a few counts were recorded for this clone. This chain connects TRBV3-1 (or the pseudogene TRBV3-2) to TRBJ1-1, with D unclear. CDR3 length equals 15 residues. Germline V lookup: CDR1 LGHDT, CDR2 YNNKEL (reference sequence). Trimming took off 4 bases at V and 3 bases at J, with 15 bases between the two ends. The CDR3 loop reads CASSLRKGGYTEAFF. CDR3 bases: TGTGCCAGCAGCCTAAGAAAAGGAGGGTACACTGAAGCTTTCTTT.

V gene TRBV25-1 combines with J gene TRBJ1-4, with 9 nucleotides matching TRBD1. The V gene's germline CDR1 is MGHDK and CDR2 SYGVNS. The V and J ends lost 2 bases and 8 bases, in that order; junction bases with no gene match: 6. This CDR3 contains 15 residues. The CDR3 DNA reads TGTGCCAGCAGTGAAGAGGGACAGGGTGAGGAAAAACTGTTTTTT. Protein: CASSEEGQGEEKLFF.

This sequence joins TRBV7-6 and TRBJ2-7; TRBD2 matches 15 bases. The germline V gene encodes CDR1 SGHVS and CDR2 FNYEAQ. This CDR3 spans 15 amino acids. Unmatched junction bases numbered 2, after V lost 3 bases and J lost 5 bases. In DNA form, the CDR3 reads TGTGCCAGCAGCTTCGGACTAGCGGGAGGGAACGAGCAGTACTTC. As protein: CASSFGLAGGNEQYF.

This chain links TRBV18 with TRBJ1-5; weak D call: TRBD1 (6 bases). The CDR3 spans 15 residues. Germline V lookup: CDR1 KGHSH, CDR2 LQKENI. The ends were cut back, 6 bases at V and 0 bases at J, with 12 bases in the middle. The CDR3 DNA reads as TGTGCCAGCTCTGGGGACATCGGTAGCAATCAGCCCCAGCATTTT. This codes for CASSGDIGSNQPQHF. Based on the CDR3 plus reference TRBV18 and TRBJ1-5, the full variable domain is NAGVMQNPRHLVRRRGQEARLRCSPMKGHSHVYWYRQLPEEGLKFMVYLQKENIIDESGMPKERFSAEFPKEGPSILRIQQVVRGDSAAYFCASSGDIGSNQPQHFGDGTRLSIL.

The chain combines TRBV19 with TRBJ1-1; 11 nucleotides agree with TRBD1. The CDR3 has 16 residues. V lost 3 bases and J lost 0; bases outside the gene matches: 3. The germline V gene has CDR1 LNHDA and CDR2 SQIVND (reference sequence). CDR3 loop: CASSIRTGGMNTEAFF. CDR3 nucleotides: TGTGCCAGTAGTATTCGGACAGGGGGCATGAACACTGAAGCTTTCTTT.

This chain links TRBV27 with TRBJ2-5; 7 bases agree with TRBD1. The CDR3 covers 15 residues. After removal of 5 bases from V and 7 bases from J, the junction contained 13 bases not matched to a gene. Germline V gene lookup returns CDR1 MNHEY and CDR2 SMNVEV (reference sequence). In nucleotides, the CDR3 is TGTGCCAGCAGTAAGGGACAGATACCCTCTGGGACCCAGTACTTC. Translated: CASSKGQIPSGTQYF.

The V and J genes are TRBV28 and TRBJ1-1, with 9 bases matching TRBD1. V was clipped by 7 bases and J by 7 bases; unmatched bases: 7. The CDR3 has 13 amino acids. Looked up from germline, CDR1 is MDHEN and CDR2 is SYDVKM. The CDR3 DNA reads TGTGCCAGCACGACAGGGGGATATTATGAAGCTTTCTTT. Protein sequence: CASTTGGYYEAFF. The full variable domain, with the rest looked up from reference TRBV28 and TRBJ1-1, is DVKVTQSSRYLVKRTGEKVFLECVQDMDHENMFWYRQDPGLGLRLIYFSYDVKMKEKGDIPEGYSVSREKKERFSLILESASTNQTSMYLCASTTGGYYEAFFGQGTRLTVV.